Listed below are T cell receptor beta chains from one sample, sequenced in a study of blood T cell repertoires in COVID-19. Some clones are missing from TCRdb's copy, which holds only in-frame ones; the method was immunoSEQ multiplex PCR. The table lists 200,000 to 250,000 clones, 70% to 90% of them singletons. The specimen was peripheral blood. The receptors shown here come from a woman aged 80 or over with acute or convalescent COVID-19. CDR3s include the opening cysteine and the closing phenylalanine or tryptophan. D genes are given only for firm matches.

j_call,v_call,d_call,cdr3_aa
TRBJ2-3,TRBV19,TRBD2,CASSQRGGTDTQYF
TRBJ1-3,TRBV7-2,-,CASSLDRGSGNTIYF
TRBJ2-7,TRBV19,TRBD2,CASSIARRTSGRARSSYEQYF
TRBJ2-7,TRBV30,-,CAWSVDNSYEQYF
TRBJ1-1,TRBV6-4,-,CASSEFGEAFF
TRBJ1-2,TRBV18,TRBD1,CASSPGQGLTNYGYTF
TRBJ1-2,TRBV28,-,CASSAASLNYGYTF
TRBJ1-6,TRBV6-1,-,CASSPGTHFSPLHF
TRBJ1-1,TRBV19,-,CASSTTANTEAFF
TRBJ2-3,TRBV28,TRBD1,CASAGPGQSDTQYF
TRBJ1-5,TRBV7-2,TRBD1,CASSLKGGEQPQHF
TRBJ2-3,TRBV18,-,CASSPPEGTDTQYF
TRBJ1-5,TRBV14,TRBD1,CASSQEYRGNNQPQHF
TRBJ2-5,TRBV10-3,TRBD1,CATSGQGGETQYF
TRBJ1-2,TRBV27,-,CASSLGGGRGIFGYTF